Following are 16 T cell receptor beta chains from one sample sequenced in a study of beta chain features in type 1 diabetes. Sequenced material consisted of expressed TCRB transcripts (all of the isolated RNA was reverse transcribed). The table came from immunoSEQ multiplex PCR; TCRdb's copy has only in-frame clones and leaves some out. The sample lists approximately 280,000 clones, 15% occurring once. No antigens are known for them. Study observations and caveats: Shorter TCRB CDR3s, moderately but significantly so, were found in Type 1 diabetes patients in all four CD4+ subsets.

The sample taken for sequencing was naive CD4+ T cells from blood. The receptor set was obtained from a man younger than 35 with type 1 diabetes.

This clone occurred a few times. The J gene is TRBJ1-2, the V gene TRBV7-2, with a tentative D call TRBD1 (5 bases). CDR3 length: 14 residues. The germline gives CDR1 SGHTA, CDR2 FQGNSA. Deletions cut 2 bases from V and 6 bases from J, with 13 bases between. For the CDR3, the DNA is TGTGCCAGCAGCTTAACATCGGGGGGGAATGGCTACACCTTC. Translation: CASSLTSGGNGYTF.

This chain uses TRBV28 with TRBJ2-3; 9 bases agree with TRBD1. The CDR3 length is 16 residues. Germline lookup yields CDR1 MDHEN and CDR2 SYDVKM. Trimming cost V 3 bases and J 4 bases; bases outside gene matches: 8. The CDR3 is CASSLAGTGLPDTQYF. The CDR3 region has the DNA TGTGCCAGCAGTTTGGCCGGGACAGGGTTACCAGATACGCAGTATTTT.

A note on this clone: Other nucleotide sequences from this sample produce the same CDR3. This chain joins TRBV5-1 and TRBJ2-5; D is undetermined. Germline CDR1 reads SGHRS; CDR2 reads YFSETQ. The CDR3 covers 11 residues. Trimming took off 4 bases at V and 2 bases at J, with 3 bases between the two ends. The CDR3 DNA follows: TGCGCCAGCAGCCGTCAAGAGACCCAGTACTTC. It codes for CASSRQETQYF.

There are a few counts of this clone. CDR3 amino acids: CASSRRPGSTDTQYF. Written as DNA, the CDR3 is TGTGCCAGCAGTCGCCGACCGGGAAGCACAGATACGCAGTATTTT. The chain employs TRBV28 and TRBJ2-3, with a weak D call TRBD2 (5 bases). CDR3 length equals 15 residues. Germline V gene lookup returns CDR1 MDHEN and CDR2 SYDVKM. Trimming removed 5 bases at V and 0 bases at J, with 12 bases between.

This clone was seen a few times. The chain combines TRBV2 with TRBJ2-1, with TRBD2 matching over 12 bases. The CDR3 contains 15 residues. Germline V CDR1 and CDR2: SNHLY, FYNNEI. Trimming at V came to 5 bases and at J to 5 bases, leaving 4 bases not matched to a gene. CDR3 sequence (DNA): TGTGCCAGCAGTCCGACTAGCGGGGGAGACAATGAGCAGTTCTTC. Protein sequence: CASSPTSGGDNEQFF.

The chain recombines TRBV7-2 with TRBJ2-5; 11 bases map to TRBD2. This CDR3 is built from 15 residues. V shed 0 bases and J 7 bases; nucleotides not matched to a gene: 4. Germline loops: CDR1 SGHTA, CDR2 FQGNSA. This CDR3 is CASSLALAGGGTQYF. The CDR3 DNA reads TGTGCCAGCAGCTTAGCGCTAGCGGGGGGTGGGACCCAGTACTTC.

This chain connects TRBV9 to TRBJ2-2, with 9 bases matching TRBD1. Unmatched junction bases numbered 5, after V lost 2 bases and J lost 3 bases. Germline V gives CDR1 SGDLS, CDR2 YYNGEE. This CDR3 has 16 residues. The CDR3 here is CASSVVGQGYTGELFF. In nucleotides, the CDR3 is TGTGCCAGCAGCGTGGTGGGACAGGGCTACACCGGGGAGCTGTTTTTT.

The chain uses TRBV9 and TRBJ1-3; D gene unclear. CDR1 SGDLS and CDR2 YYNGEE come from the germline V gene. Trimming stripped 0 bases from V and 0 bases from J, with 7 bases between. The CDR3 runs to 15 residues. CDR3 region: CASSVGVVSGNTIYF. In DNA, the CDR3 is TGTGCCAGCAGCGTAGGTGTAGTCTCTGGAAACACCATATATTTT.

This clone has only a few counts. This chain links TRBV27 with TRBJ2-1; 9 nucleotides agree with TRBD2. V gave up 5 bases and J gave up 8 bases; unmatched junction bases: 7. Per germline, CDR1 MNHEY and CDR2 SMNVEV (reference sequence). This CDR3 contains 14 residues. CDR3 in DNA: TGTGCCAGCAGTCCTACTCAGCGGGGGGATGAGCAGTTCTTC. It specifies CASSPTQRGDEQFF.

The rearrangement links TRBV4-2 to TRBJ2-4; TRBD2 agrees at 9 bases. V lost 1 base to trimming and J lost 4 bases; unmatched junction nucleotides: 5. CDR3 size: 16 residues. Germline CDR1 reads LGHNA; CDR2 reads YNFKEQ. The CDR3: CASSQASGGPKNIQYF. In DNA form, the CDR3 reads TGTGCCAGCAGCCAAGCCAGCGGGGGGCCGAAAAACATTCAGTACTTC.

This clone was seen more than once but under ten times. CDR3 protein: CSVPGQGEAFF. CDR3 DNA sequence: TGCAGTGTCCCGGGACAGGGTGAAGCTTTCTTT. The chain joins TRBV20-1 to TRBJ1-1; 9 positions agree with TRBD1. Trimming cost V 7 bases and J 7 bases; bases outside gene matches: 4. Germline CDR1 is DFQATT and CDR2 is SNEGSKA (reference sequence). The CDR3 is made up of 11 amino acids.

The rearrangement uses TRBV15 and TRBJ2-1; D perhaps matches TRBD2 (6 bases). CDR1 is LNHNV, CDR2 YYDKDF, per germline (reference sequence). Trimming left V 1 base short and J 6 bases short, with 19 bases between. This CDR3 contains 17 residues. The CDR3 bases are TGTGCCACCAGCAGAGCTTTGGGGACTTCCTCTATCAATGAGCAGTTCTTC. This gives the protein CATSRALGTSSINEQFF.

J is TRBJ1-6 and V is TRBV19; TRBD1 might be the D (6 bases). CDR1 and CDR2 from the germline V gene are LNHDA and SQIVND (reference sequence). The CDR3 is 13 amino acids. The V end was cut by 7 bases, the J end by 7 bases, with 11 bases between. The CDR3 protein is CASNGRGNSPLHF. As DNA, the CDR3 is TGTGCCAGTAATGGCAGGGGAAATTCACCCCTCCACTTT.

The chain uses TRBV30 and TRBJ1-1; 7 bases agree with TRBD1. Germline V gene lookup returns CDR1 GTSNPN and CDR2 SVGIG (reference sequence). The CDR3 covers 14 residues. Germline trimming cut 6 bases from V and 4 bases from J; bases unmatched to any gene: 11. CDR3 sequence: CACPIRGVATEAFF. The CDR3 DNA is TGTGCCTGCCCAATCAGGGGGGTTGCCACTGAAGCTTTCTTT.

The chain combines TRBV5-4 with TRBJ2-2; a weak D match, TRBD2 (5 bases). The V gene's germline CDR1 is SGHNT and CDR2 YYREEE (reference sequence). The length of the CDR3 is 15 residues. Trimming took off 0 bases at V and 4 bases at J, with 10 bases between the two ends. CDR3 coding DNA: TGTGCCAGCAGCTTGGATCTAGCCGGCACCGGGGAGCTGTTTTTT. It is translated as CASSLDLAGTGELFF.

This CDR3 reads CSVGKGTSGNIQYF. The CDR3 bases are TGCAGCGTTGGCAAAGGGACTAGCGGAAACATTCAGTACTTC. V and J are TRBV29-1 and TRBJ2-4; 11 nucleotides agree with TRBD2. V gave up 4 bases and J gave up 6 bases; unmatched junction bases: 5. This CDR3 is 14 amino acids long. From germline, CDR1 is SQVTM and CDR2 ANQGSEA.